The 30 T cell receptor beta chains below were found in one sample sequenced in a study of regulatory T cells in long-lasting Graves disease. In building TCR beta libraries, iRepertoire HTBI primers were used together with Arm-PCR of CDR3 regions. TCRdb redid the calling of the multiplex PCR reads with MiXCR, one entry per CDR3 protein. Here the sample spans a few hundred thousand distinct CDR3 sequences, about 10% being singletons. Time point specified: newly diagnosed GD, antithyroid drugs for less than 3 months. Extracted PBMC RNA gave rise to the TCR library. The sample also formed part of further work on T cells in Graves' hyperthyroidism and ophthalmopathy.

The specimen comprised peripheral blood mononuclear cells (PBMCs), sampled at new diagnosis, from a patient treated with antithyroid drugs. These receptor sequences come from a woman aged 18-35 years with Graves disease.

This clonotype showed up many times. The gene calls are TRBV29-1 and TRBJ2-1; 9 bases align to TRBD1. The germline gives CDR1 SQVTM, CDR2 ANQGSEA. The junction had 4 bases not matched to a gene; V was cut back by 7 bases and J by 6 bases. The CDR3 contains 12 residues. The CDR3 protein is CSGKTGGNEQFF. CDR3 bases: TGCAGCGGAAAGACAGGGGGCAATGAGCAGTTCTTC.

This clonotype has ten or more counts. The J gene is TRBJ2-2, the V gene TRBV7-2, with D possibly being TRBD2 (5 bases). Germline lookup yields CDR1 SGHTA and CDR2 FQGNSA. This CDR3 is built from 16 residues. V was shortened by 6 bases and J by 1 base, with 15 bases between the two germline ends. The CDR3 bases are TGTGCCAGCAGACTGGGAACGGGAATGAACACCGGGGAGCTGTTTTTT. As protein: CASRLGTGMNTGELFF. Together with reference TRBV7-2 and TRBJ2-2, the CDR3 gives the full variable domain: GAGVSQSPSNKVTEKGKDVELRCDPISGHTALYWYRQSLGQGLEFLIYFQGNSAPDKSGLPSDRFSAERTGGSVSTLTIQRTQQEDSAVYLCASRLGTGMNTGELFFGEGSRLTVL.

This clonotype was counted at least ten times. The CDR3: CASSRQGWEQFF. CDR3 DNA: TGTGCCAGCAGTCGGCAGGGTTGGGAGCAGTTCTTC. The chain has TRBV14 and TRBJ2-1; possibly TRBD1 for D (5 bases). The CDR3 is 12 residues long. Germline CDR1 SGHDN, CDR2 FVKESK. Trimming left V 6 bases short and J 10 bases short, with 13 bases between. Combining the CDR3 with reference TRBV14 and TRBJ2-1 gives the whole variable domain EAGVTQFPSHSVIEKGQTVTLRCDPISGHDNLYWYRRVMGKEIKFLLHFVKESKQDESGMPNNRFLAERTGGTYSTLKVQPAELEDSGVYFCASSRQGWEQFFGPGTRLTVL.

Comment on this clonotype: The junction does not match germline at one end; this may be a read error. The chain links TRBV12-5 to TRBJ2-4, with D possibly matching TRBD1 (6 bases). The CDR3 consists of 14 residues. Germline loops: CDR1 LGHNT, CDR2 FRNRAP. CDR3 DNA: TGTGCTAGTGTACCCCAGGGGCCCAAAAACATTCAGTGCTTC. This translates into CASVPQGPKNIQCF.

This clonotype showed up many times. The chain uses TRBV12-3 or TRBV12-4 and TRBJ1-2; D unresolved. The CDR3 sequence is 15 residues long. Trimming removed 6 bases from V and 0 bases from J, with 14 bases in between. CDR3 bases: TGTGCCAGCAGCCGACGCGCCAGAGCTAACTATGGCTACACCTTC. Translating it yields CASSRRARANYGYTF.

This clonotype was detected ten times or more. V gene TRBV28 combines with J gene TRBJ2-1; D uncertain. This CDR3 contains 10 residues. V was clipped by 6 bases and J by 5 bases, with 2 bases between them. Germline CDR1 is MDHEN and CDR2 is SYDVKM. This chain's CDR3 is CASRDNEQFF. The CDR3 DNA is TGTGCCAGCAGGGACAATGAGCAGTTCTTC.

In its sample, this clonotype was seen many times. The J gene is TRBJ2-1, the V gene TRBV6-2 or TRBV6-3; D might be TRBD2 (5 bases). The V and J ends lost 5 bases and 8 bases respectively, with 19 bases between them. The CDR3 runs to 15 residues. CDR1 is MNHEY, CDR2 SVGEGT, per germline. The CDR3 here is CASSESSGVFDEQFF. CDR3 nucleotides: TGTGCCAGCAGTGAATCATCCGGGGTTTTCGATGAGCAGTTCTTC.

This clonotype was seen many times. The CDR3 spells CASTYRSGTDYGYTF. The CDR3 bases are TGTGCCAGCACTTATCGGAGCGGGACAGACTATGGCTACACCTTC. V gene TRBV6-2 or TRBV6-3 combines with J gene TRBJ1-2, with 7 positions matching TRBD1. CDR1 and CDR2 from the germline V gene are MNHEY and SVGEGT. The CDR3 runs to 15 residues. The J segment lost 3 bases and the V segment lost 7 bases, leaving 11 bases of the junction unmatched.

V gene TRBV2 combines with J gene TRBJ1-1, with 7 bases lining up with TRBD1. Germline-derived CDR1 and CDR2 are SNHLY and FYNNEI. CDR3 length: 14 residues. With V trimmed by 5 bases and J by 6 bases, 9 bases remained unmatched. CDR3 coding DNA: TGTGCCAGCAGTTCTCGACAGGGCCTATCTGAAGCTTTCTTT. Its protein is CASSSRQGLSEAFF.

The sample holds many counts of this clonotype. The chain has TRBV19 and TRBJ2-1, with 8 nucleotides matching TRBD2. With 7 bases clipped from V and 5 bases from J, the junction kept 7 bases outside the gene matches. CDR3 length equals 14 residues. Looked up from germline, CDR1 is LNHDA and CDR2 is SQIVND (reference sequence). The CDR3 loop is CASIRTSGDNEQFF. The CDR3 DNA is TGTGCCAGTATCAGAACTAGCGGCGACAATGAGCAGTTCTTC.

This sequence joins TRBV7-2 and TRBJ2-3, with D unresolved. Trimming stripped 5 bases from V and 2 bases from J, with 14 bases between. Germline assignment: CDR1 SGHTA and CDR2 FQGNSA. This CDR3 has 15 residues. CDR3 bases: TGTGCCAGCAGCCCCCTAGGTGGAAACACAGATACGCAGTATTTT. Translating gives CASSPLGGNTDTQYF.

This clonotype has ten or more counts. V and J are TRBV5-8 and TRBJ2-2; D perhaps matches TRBD2 (5 bases). The CDR3 sequence is 16 residues long. Germline-derived CDR1 and CDR2 are SGHTS and YDEGEE. The ends were cut back, 1 base at V and 3 bases at J, with 13 bases in the middle. The CDR3 region is CASSLIRGADTGELFF. DNA for the CDR3: TGTGCCAGCAGCTTGATCCGGGGAGCGGACACCGGGGAGCTGTTTTTT.

This clonotype was observed at least ten times. The chain links TRBV2 to TRBJ2-7; 12 bases match TRBD1. Germline loops: CDR1 SNHLY, CDR2 FYNNEI. This CDR3 comprises 15 residues. The junction had 10 bases not matched to a gene; V was cut back by 6 bases and J by 7 bases. The CDR3 nucleotides read TGTGCCAGCAGCCCTACGGGACAGGGGGCGGGGGAGCAGTACTTC. Translation gives CASSPTGQGAGEQYF.

This clonotype was detected a few times. The chain joins TRBV4-3 to TRBJ1-2, with 10 bases matching TRBD1. The V segment lost 6 bases and the J segment 6 bases; nucleotides outside the gene matches: 13. The CDR3 has 16 residues. Germline loops: CDR1 LGHNA, CDR2 YSLEER. The CDR3 sequence: CASRRETGGSLDGYTF. CDR3 DNA: TGCGCCAGCAGGCGAGAGACAGGGGGCTCTCTGGATGGCTACACCTTC.

The J gene is TRBJ1-1, the V gene TRBV7-3; D unclear. Trimming stripped 5 bases from V and 6 bases from J, with 13 bases between. There are 13 residues in the CDR3. Per germline, CDR1 SGHTA and CDR2 FQGTGA. In DNA form, the CDR3 reads TGTGCCAGCAGCCCCCTCCCCGGCTCTGAAGCTTTCTTT. The encoded protein is CASSPLPGSEAFF.

In the case of this clonotype: The germline gene is not matched at one end of the junction; a read error may be the cause. The V gene is TRBV28, the J gene TRBJ2-1; no clear D gene. The CDR3 spans 14 residues. Germline-derived CDR1 and CDR2 are MDHEN and SYDVKM. CDR3 DNA: TGTGCCAACAGTTTAGGCGTCCGTAACAATGAGCAGTTCTTC. Translation: CANSLGVRNNEQFF.

This clonotype appeared a few times. V usage is TRBV19 and J usage is TRBJ2-1; 8 bases agree with TRBD2. CDR3 size: 19 residues. J gave up 1 base and V 2 bases, and 13 bases lay outside the gene matches. From germline, CDR1 is LNHDA and CDR2 SQIVND (reference sequence). The CDR3 DNA follows: TGTGCCAGTAGTATAAGGCGACGGGGGGGCCTCCTGTCCTACAATGAGCAGTTCTTC. This translates into CASSIRRRGGLLSYNEQFF. The full variable domain, with the rest looked up from reference TRBV19 and TRBJ2-1, is DGGITQSPKYLFRKEGQNVTLSCEQNLNHDAMYWYRQDPGQGLRLIYYSQIVNDFQKGDIAEGYSVSREKKESFPLTVTSAQKNPTAFYLCASSIRRRGGLLSYNEQFFGPGTRLTVL.

This clonotype was picked up a small number of times. The junction differs from germline at one of its ends, possibly a read error. This rearrangement joins TRBV5-1 to TRBJ1-2; D remains ambiguous. There are 15 residues in the CDR3. The germline gives CDR1 SGHRS, CDR2 YFSETQ. CDR3 in DNA: TGTGCCAGCAGCCAAACCGATCCGGCTAACTATGGCTACACCTTC. This gives the protein CASSQTDPANYGYTF.

This clonotype was picked up many times. V is TRBV28 and J is TRBJ1-5; 7 nucleotides agree with TRBD1. The germline V gene has CDR1 MDHEN and CDR2 SYDVKM. There are 14 residues in the CDR3. After removal of 5 bases from V and 6 bases from J, the junction contained 7 bases not matched to a gene. The CDR3 DNA is TGTGCCAGCAGTCCACAGGGGTTCGGTCAGCCCCAGCATTTT. It is translated as CASSPQGFGQPQHF.

This clonotype turned up a few times. The genes are TRBV7-9 and TRBJ1-5; D ambiguous. CDR3 length: 14 residues. Trimming stripped 5 bases from V and 3 bases from J, with 11 bases between. Germline loops: CDR1 SEHNR, CDR2 FQNEAQ (reference sequence). CDR3 residues: CASSPGEYNQPQHF. DNA for the CDR3: TGTGCCAGCAGCCCGGGTGAATACAATCAGCCCCAGCATTTT.

The table lists this clonotype with a few counts. This sequence joins TRBV28 and TRBJ2-7; D is possibly TRBD1 or TRBD2 (5 bases each). The CDR3 is 15 residues long. Trimming took off 4 bases at V and 4 bases at J, with 17 bases between the two ends. The germline V gene has CDR1 MDHEN and CDR2 SYDVKM. The CDR3 DNA reads as TGTGCCAGCAGTTCTCCCCGGGGCAACGTTTACGAGCAGTACTTC. Its translation is CASSSPRGNVYEQYF.

This clonotype appeared a few times. The chain uses TRBV7-9 and TRBJ2-3; D may be TRBD1 (6 bases). The CDR3 has 12 residues. V shed 11 bases and J shed 1 base, with 10 bases lying between them. In germline, CDR1 is SEHNR, CDR2 FQNEAQ (reference sequence). The CDR3 loop is CAGRQGTDTQYF. The CDR3 DNA reads TGTGCCGGAAGACAGGGCACAGATACGCAGTATTTT.

This rearrangement joins TRBV24-1 to TRBJ2-1, with 11 bases that match TRBD2. V lost 6 bases and J lost 1; bases outside the gene matches: 10. Germline values: CDR1 KGHDR, CDR2 SFDVKD. The length of the CDR3 is 18 residues. Written as DNA, the CDR3 is TGTGCCACCAGTTCGACCCTAACTAGCGGGAGTTCCTACAATGAGCAGTTCTTC. Amino acids: CATSSTLTSGSSYNEQFF.

This clonotype was observed at least ten times. CDR3 loop: CASTPRTSGRTDTQYF. CDR3 nucleotide sequence: TGTGCCAGCACTCCGCGGACTAGCGGGCGAACAGATACGCAGTATTTT. V usage is TRBV6-1 and J usage is TRBJ2-3, with 11 bases lining up with TRBD2. Trimming at V came to 7 bases and at J to 3 bases, leaving 9 bases not matched to a gene. The germline V gene encodes CDR1 MNHNS and CDR2 SASEGT. The CDR3 runs to 16 residues.

The chain couples TRBV5-4 to TRBJ2-7; D remains ambiguous. The CDR3 spans 12 residues. In germline, CDR1 is SGHNT, CDR2 YYREEE (reference sequence). V gave up 3 bases and J gave up 4 bases, with 8 bases separating them. CDR3 loop: CASSSQPYEQYF. CDR3 DNA sequence: TGTGCCAGCAGCTCTCAGCCTTACGAGCAGTACTTC.

This clonotype appeared many times. CDR3 in DNA: TGTGCCTGGAATAAAGAGGGTAGTTCCCATGAGCAGTTCTTC. As protein: CAWNKEGSSHEQFF. The rearrangement joins TRBV30 to TRBJ2-1; tentative D call: TRBD2 (5 bases). Deletions cut 4 bases from V and 8 bases from J, with 18 bases between. Per germline, CDR1 GTSNPN and CDR2 SVGIG (reference sequence). CDR3 size: 14 residues. Filled out from reference TRBV30 and TRBJ2-1, the complete variable domain reads SQTIHQWPATLVQPVGSPLSLECTVEGTSNPNLYWYRQAAGRGLQLLFYSVGIGQISSEVPQNLSASRPQDRQFILSSKKLLLSDSGFYLCAWNKEGSSHEQFFGPGTRLTVL.

This clonotype has at least ten counts. The chain recombines TRBV7-6 with TRBJ2-1; 8 bases are shared with TRBD2. The closer fit of TRBJ2-5 to the DNA end suggests the J call may be wrong. Germline V CDR1 and CDR2: SGHVS, FNYEAQ. This CDR3 spans 16 amino acids. In DNA, the CDR3 is TGTGCCAGCAGCTTAAGAACTAGCGGCAGCCAAGAGACCCAGTACTTC. Amino acids: CASSLRTSGSQETQYF.

This clonotype was found many times. V usage is TRBV29-1 and J usage is TRBJ2-7; 16 bases match TRBD2. The V segment lost 6 bases and the J segment 6 bases; nucleotides outside the gene matches: 8. Germline V gene sequence: CDR1 SQVTM, CDR2 ANQGSEA. This CDR3 is 15 amino acids long. The CDR3 nucleotides are TGCAGCGTACTGGGACTAGCGGGAGGGCCTAGCGAGCAGTACTTC. This translates into CSVLGLAGGPSEQYF.

In its sample, this clonotype was seen many times. The chain is built from TRBV3-1 and TRBJ1-1; D call uncertain. The CDR3 contains 11 residues. Looked up from germline, CDR1 is LGHDT and CDR2 is YNNKEL (reference sequence). Trimming took off 4 bases at V and 9 bases at J, with 9 bases between the two ends. This CDR3 reads CASSPGNQAFF. CDR3 DNA sequence: TGTGCCAGCAGCCCGGGGAATCAAGCTTTCTTT.

This clonotype was counted between two and nine times. J is TRBJ2-7 and V is TRBV6-1, with 9 bases aligning to TRBD1. V dropped 6 bases and J dropped 3; count of bases not matched to a gene: 9. Germline values: CDR1 MNHNS, CDR2 SASEGT. This CDR3 comprises 15 residues. The CDR3 DNA reads TGTGCCAGCAGAGCCAACAGGGGGCGGGACTACGAGCAGTACGTC. Its protein product is CASRANRGRDYEQYV.